This TCR beta chain was sequenced during a study of Ad26.COV2.S vaccination and SARS-CoV-2 variants. Looking at the study overall: Trial arm assignment for the donor was COV1001 Ad26.COV2.S.

As for treatment: around 19 received Ad26.COV2.S at low or high dose, single or two shots; roughly 5 received placebo; per-sample allocation not given. Specimens were obtained on day 63 following the first vaccine or placebo injection. Clones were read by immunoSEQ multiplex PCR, and TCRdb kept only the in-frame ones, dropping some. The table lists some 320,000 clones, around 81% of them singletons. V was pared by 0 bases and J by 2 bases, with 11 bases between. The germline V gene has CDR1 ENHRY and CDR2 SYGVKD. The CDR3 is made up of 16 amino acids. This receptor was obtained from a person between 18 and 59 years old who received the Ad26.COV2.S COVID-19 vaccine or a placebo. The gene calls are TRBV10-3 and TRBJ2-1; maybe TRBD2 (6 bases). Sequenced here: peripheral blood, sampled in a trial of Ad26.COV2.S vaccine versus placebo. In nucleotides, the CDR3 is TGTGCCATCAGTGAGTCTGGGGGACTCCCCTACAATGAGCAGTTCTTC. Protein: CAISESGGLPYNEQFF.